This T cell receptor (beta chain) was sequenced in a study of blood T cell repertoires in COVID-19. Study as a whole: COVID-19 samples, acute and convalescent, were from the United States, Italy and Spain.

Using immunoSEQ multiplex PCR, the repertoire was profiled, and TCRdb retains in-frame clones only, with some absent. The table lists 450,000 or so clones, roughly 90% of them singletons. The germline CDR1 and CDR2 sequences are LNHDA and SQIVND (reference sequence). The CDR3 totals 15 residues. V was pared by 8 bases and J by 0 bases, with 14 bases between. This clone is a singleton in its sample. The chain combines TRBV19 with TRBJ1-3; TRBD1 might be the D (5 bases). The TCR originated in a woman aged 40 to 50 with COVID-19, enrolled during active disease. The sequenced sample was peripheral blood. In nucleotides, the CDR3 is TGTGCCAGTTCCTCGGGGGGTTCCTCTGGAAACACCATATATTTT. This codes for CASSSGGSSGNTIYF.